One TCR beta chain is described in this entry. Its antigen is unknown. V lost 3 bases and J lost 1, with 11 bases in between. The CDR3 totals 14 residues. Germline V gene data show CDR1 as SGDLS and CDR2 as YYNGEE. Profiled with immunoSEQ multiplex PCR; TCRdb holds only in-frame clones, not every one. Of 100,000 to 150,000 clones listed, 75% to 90% are singletons. The data originate from a study of T cell responses to AZD1222 COVID-19 vaccine. Broader study findings: All repertoire sampling was performed exclusively after the peak T cell response. Dominant at 160-218 and 743-854, vaccine-associated CD4 TCRs also spanned spike. White British people made up most donors, females outnumbered males, and clonal diversity was possibly underestimated.

The receptor's source is an adult who received the AZD1222 COVID-19 vaccine. The specimen was peripheral blood, collected 28 days after the second AZD1222 dose. The chain is built from TRBV9 and TRBJ2-7; D gene uncertain. CDR3 sequence (DNA): TGTGCCAGCAGCGACCCCCCCACATCCTACGAGCAGTACTTC. This sequence encodes CASSDPPTSYEQYF.